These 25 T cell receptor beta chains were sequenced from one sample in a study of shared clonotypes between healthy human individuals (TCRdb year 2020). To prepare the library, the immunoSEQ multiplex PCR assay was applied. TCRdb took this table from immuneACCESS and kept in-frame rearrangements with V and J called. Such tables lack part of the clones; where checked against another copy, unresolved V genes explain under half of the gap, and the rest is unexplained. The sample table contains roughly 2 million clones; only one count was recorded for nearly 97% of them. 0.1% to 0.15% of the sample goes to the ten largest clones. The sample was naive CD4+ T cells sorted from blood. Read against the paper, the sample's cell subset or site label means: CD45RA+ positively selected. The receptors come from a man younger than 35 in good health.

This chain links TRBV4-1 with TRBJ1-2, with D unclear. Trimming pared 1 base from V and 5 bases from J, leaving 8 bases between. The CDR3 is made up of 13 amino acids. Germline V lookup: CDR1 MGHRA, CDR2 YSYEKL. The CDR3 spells CASSQVGGYGYTF. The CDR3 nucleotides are TGCGCCAGCAGCCAAGTGGGCGGATATGGCTACACCTTC.

The CDR3 here is CASSPLAIETQYF. CDR3 DNA sequence: TGTGCCAGCAGCCCACTAGCGATTGAGACCCAGTACTTC. V is TRBV7-2 and J is TRBJ2-5, with TRBD2 matching over 7 bases. The germline CDR1 and CDR2 sequences are SGHTA and FQGNSA. After removal of 5 bases from V and 5 bases from J, the junction contained 5 bases not matched to a gene. This CDR3 contains 13 residues.

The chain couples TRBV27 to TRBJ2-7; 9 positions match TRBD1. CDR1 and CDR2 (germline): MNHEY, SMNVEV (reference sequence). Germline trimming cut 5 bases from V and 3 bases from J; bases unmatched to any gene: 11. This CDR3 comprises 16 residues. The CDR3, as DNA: TGTGCCAGCAGTCCGCTAGGGACAGGGCTATACTACGAGCAGTACTTC. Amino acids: CASSPLGTGLYYEQYF.

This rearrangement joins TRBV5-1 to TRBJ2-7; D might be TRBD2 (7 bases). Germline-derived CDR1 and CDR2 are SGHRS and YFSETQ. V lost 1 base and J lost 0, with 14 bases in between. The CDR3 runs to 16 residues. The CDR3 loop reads CASSLTGGPDSYEQYF. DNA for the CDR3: TGCGCCAGCAGCTTGACGGGGGGCCCAGACTCCTACGAGCAGTACTTC.

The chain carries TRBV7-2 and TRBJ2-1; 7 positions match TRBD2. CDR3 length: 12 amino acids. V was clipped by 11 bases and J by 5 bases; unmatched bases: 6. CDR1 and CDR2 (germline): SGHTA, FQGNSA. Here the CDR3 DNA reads TGTGCCGCCGGGGAGGGAAACAATGAGCAGTTCTTC. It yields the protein CAAGEGNNEQFF.

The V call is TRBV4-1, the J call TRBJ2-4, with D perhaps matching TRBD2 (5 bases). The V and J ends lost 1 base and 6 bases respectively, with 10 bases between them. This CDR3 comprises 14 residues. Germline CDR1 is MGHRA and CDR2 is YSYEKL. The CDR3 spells CASSQGGPGNIQYF. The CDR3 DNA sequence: TGCGCCAGCAGCCAAGGCGGGCCCGGAAACATTCAGTACTTC.

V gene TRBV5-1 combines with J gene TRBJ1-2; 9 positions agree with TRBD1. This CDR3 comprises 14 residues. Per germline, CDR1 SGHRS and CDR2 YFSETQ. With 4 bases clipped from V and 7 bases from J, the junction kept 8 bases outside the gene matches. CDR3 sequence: CASSPGGTGSGYTF. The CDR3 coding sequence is TGCGCCAGCAGCCCTGGAGGGACAGGGAGTGGCTACACCTTC. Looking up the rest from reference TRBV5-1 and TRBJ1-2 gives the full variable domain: KAGVTQTPRYLIKTRGQQVTLSCSPISGHRSVSWYQQTPGQGLQFLFEYFSETQRNKGNFPGRFSGRQFSNSRSEMNVSTLELGDSALYLCASSPGGTGSGYTFGSGTRLTVV.

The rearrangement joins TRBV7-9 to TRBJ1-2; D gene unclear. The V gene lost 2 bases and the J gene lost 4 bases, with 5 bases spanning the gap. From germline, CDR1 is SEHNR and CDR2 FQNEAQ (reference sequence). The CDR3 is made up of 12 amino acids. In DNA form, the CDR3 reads TGTGCCAGCAGCTTAATATCCTATGGCTACACCTTC. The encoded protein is CASSLISYGYTF.

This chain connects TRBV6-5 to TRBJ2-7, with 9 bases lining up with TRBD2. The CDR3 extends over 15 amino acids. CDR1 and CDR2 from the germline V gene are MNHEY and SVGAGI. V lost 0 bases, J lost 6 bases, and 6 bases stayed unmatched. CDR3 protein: CASSYSKGLASEQYF. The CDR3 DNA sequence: TGTGCCAGCAGTTACTCGAAGGGACTAGCATCCGAGCAGTACTTC.

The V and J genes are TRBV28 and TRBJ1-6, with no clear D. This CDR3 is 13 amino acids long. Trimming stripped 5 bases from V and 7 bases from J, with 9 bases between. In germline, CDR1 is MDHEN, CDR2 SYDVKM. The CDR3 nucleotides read TGTGCCAGCAGTATAACAGAGAATTCACCCCTCCACTTT. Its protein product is CASSITENSPLHF.

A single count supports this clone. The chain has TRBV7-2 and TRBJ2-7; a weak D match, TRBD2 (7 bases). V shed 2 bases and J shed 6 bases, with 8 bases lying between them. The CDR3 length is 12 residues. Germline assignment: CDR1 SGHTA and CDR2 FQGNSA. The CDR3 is CASSLRGGEQYF. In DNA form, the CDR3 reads TGTGCCAGCAGCTTAAGGGGGGGCGAGCAGTACTTC.

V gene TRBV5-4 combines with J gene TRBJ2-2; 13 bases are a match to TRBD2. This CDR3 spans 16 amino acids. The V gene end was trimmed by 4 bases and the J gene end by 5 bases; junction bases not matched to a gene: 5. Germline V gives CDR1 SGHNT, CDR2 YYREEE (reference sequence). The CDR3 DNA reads TGTGCCAGCAGCCCGGGACTAGCGGGGCAAACCGGGGAGCTGTTTTTT. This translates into CASSPGLAGQTGELFF.

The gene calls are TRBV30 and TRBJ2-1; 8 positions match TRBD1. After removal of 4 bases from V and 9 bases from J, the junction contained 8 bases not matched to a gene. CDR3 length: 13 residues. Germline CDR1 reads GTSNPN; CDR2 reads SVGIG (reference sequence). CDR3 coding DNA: TGTGCCTGGACACAACAGGGGGATGGTGAGCAGTTCTTC. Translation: CAWTQQGDGEQFF.

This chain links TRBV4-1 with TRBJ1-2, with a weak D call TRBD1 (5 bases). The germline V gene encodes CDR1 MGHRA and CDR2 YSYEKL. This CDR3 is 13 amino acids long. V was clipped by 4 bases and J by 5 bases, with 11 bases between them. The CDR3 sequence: CASSPLGPYGYTF. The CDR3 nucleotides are TGCGCCAGCAGCCCATTGGGGCCGTATGGCTACACCTTC.

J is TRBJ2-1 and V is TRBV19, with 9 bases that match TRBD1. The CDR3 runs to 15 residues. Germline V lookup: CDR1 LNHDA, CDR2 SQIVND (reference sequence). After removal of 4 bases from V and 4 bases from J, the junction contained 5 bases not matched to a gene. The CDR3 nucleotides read TGTGCCAGTAGTAGCCCGGGACAGGGTTACAATGAGCAGTTCTTC. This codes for CASSSPGQGYNEQFF.

In nucleotides, the CDR3 is TGTGCCAGCAGCCGAGACTCCTCCGGGCTTTACGAGCAGTACTTC. This sequence encodes CASSRDSSGLYEQYF. The V and J genes are TRBV7-9 and TRBJ2-7; unclear D gene. V was pared by 5 bases and J by 4 bases, with 18 bases between. The CDR3 spans 15 residues. Germline V gene lookup returns CDR1 SEHNR and CDR2 FQNEAQ (reference sequence).

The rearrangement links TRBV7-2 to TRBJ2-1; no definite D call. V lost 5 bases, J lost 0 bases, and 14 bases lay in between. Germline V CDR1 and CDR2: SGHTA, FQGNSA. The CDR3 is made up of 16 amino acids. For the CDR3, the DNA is TGTGCCAGCAGCCCTACCCCCCAGCCCTCCTACAATGAGCAGTTCTTC. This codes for CASSPTPQPSYNEQFF.

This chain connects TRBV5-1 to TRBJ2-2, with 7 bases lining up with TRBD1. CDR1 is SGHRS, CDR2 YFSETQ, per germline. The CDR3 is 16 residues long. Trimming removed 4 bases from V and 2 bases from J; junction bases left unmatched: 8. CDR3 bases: TGCGCCAGCAGCGTTGAGACAGGGATAAACACCGGGGAGCTGTTTTTT. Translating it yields CASSVETGINTGELFF.

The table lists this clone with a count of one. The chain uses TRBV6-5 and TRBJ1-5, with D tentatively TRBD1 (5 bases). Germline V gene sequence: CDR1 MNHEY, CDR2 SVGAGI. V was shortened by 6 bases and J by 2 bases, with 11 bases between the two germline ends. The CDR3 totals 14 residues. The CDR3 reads CASREGMGNQPQHF. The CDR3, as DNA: TGTGCCAGCAGAGAGGGGATGGGCAATCAGCCCCAGCATTTT.

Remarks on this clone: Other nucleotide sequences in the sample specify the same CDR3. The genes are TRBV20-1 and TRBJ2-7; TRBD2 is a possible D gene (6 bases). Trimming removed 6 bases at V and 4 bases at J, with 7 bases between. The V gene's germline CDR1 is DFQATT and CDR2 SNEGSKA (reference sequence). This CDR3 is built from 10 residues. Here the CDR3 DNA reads TGCAGTGCCCGGGGGTACGAGCAGTACTTC. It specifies CSARGYEQYF.

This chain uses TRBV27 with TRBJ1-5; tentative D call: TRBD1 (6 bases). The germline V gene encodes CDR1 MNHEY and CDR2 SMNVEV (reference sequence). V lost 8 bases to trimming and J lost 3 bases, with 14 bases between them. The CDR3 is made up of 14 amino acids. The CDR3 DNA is TGTGCCAGCGGGGAACAGGGTCCCAATCAGCCCCAGCATTTT. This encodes CASGEQGPNQPQHF.

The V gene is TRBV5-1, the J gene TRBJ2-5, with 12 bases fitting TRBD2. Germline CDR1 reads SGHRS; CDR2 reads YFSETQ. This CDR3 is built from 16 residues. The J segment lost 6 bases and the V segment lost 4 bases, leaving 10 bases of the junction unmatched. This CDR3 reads CASSPPTSGSTKTQYF. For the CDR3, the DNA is TGCGCCAGCAGCCCGCCGACTAGCGGGAGTACGAAGACCCAGTACTTC.

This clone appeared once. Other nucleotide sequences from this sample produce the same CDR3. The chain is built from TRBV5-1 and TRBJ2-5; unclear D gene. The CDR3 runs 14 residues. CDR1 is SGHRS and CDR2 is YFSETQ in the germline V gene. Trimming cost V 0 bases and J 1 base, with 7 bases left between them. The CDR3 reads CASSLVGAQETQYF. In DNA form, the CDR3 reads TGCGCCAGCAGCTTGGTAGGTGCCCAAGAGACCCAGTACTTC.

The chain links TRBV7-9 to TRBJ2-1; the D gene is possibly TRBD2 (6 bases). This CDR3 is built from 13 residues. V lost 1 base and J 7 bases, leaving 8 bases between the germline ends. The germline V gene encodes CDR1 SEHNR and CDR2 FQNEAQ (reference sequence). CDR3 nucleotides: TGTGCCAGCAGCTTAGAACGGGGGAATGAGCAGTTCTTC. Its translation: CASSLERGNEQFF.

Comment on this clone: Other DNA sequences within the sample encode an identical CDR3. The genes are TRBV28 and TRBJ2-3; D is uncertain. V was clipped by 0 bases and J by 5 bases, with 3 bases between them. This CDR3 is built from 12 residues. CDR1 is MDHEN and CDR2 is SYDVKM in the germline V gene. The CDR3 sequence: CASSLWGDTQYF. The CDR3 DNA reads TGTGCCAGCAGTTTATGGGGAGATACGCAGTATTTT.